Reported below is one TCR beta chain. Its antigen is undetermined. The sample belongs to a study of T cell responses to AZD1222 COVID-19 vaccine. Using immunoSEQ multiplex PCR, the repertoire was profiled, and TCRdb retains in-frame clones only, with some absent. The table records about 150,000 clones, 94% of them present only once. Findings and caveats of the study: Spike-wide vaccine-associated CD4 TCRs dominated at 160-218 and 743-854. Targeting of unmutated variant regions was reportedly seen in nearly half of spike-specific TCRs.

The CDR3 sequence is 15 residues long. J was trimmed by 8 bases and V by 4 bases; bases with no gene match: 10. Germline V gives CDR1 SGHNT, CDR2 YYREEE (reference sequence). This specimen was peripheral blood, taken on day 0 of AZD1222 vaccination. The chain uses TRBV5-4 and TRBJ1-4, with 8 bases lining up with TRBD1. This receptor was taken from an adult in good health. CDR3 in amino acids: CASSADRGVGEKLFF. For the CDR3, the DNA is TGTGCCAGCAGCGCCGACAGGGGAGTCGGGGAAAAACTGTTTTTT.